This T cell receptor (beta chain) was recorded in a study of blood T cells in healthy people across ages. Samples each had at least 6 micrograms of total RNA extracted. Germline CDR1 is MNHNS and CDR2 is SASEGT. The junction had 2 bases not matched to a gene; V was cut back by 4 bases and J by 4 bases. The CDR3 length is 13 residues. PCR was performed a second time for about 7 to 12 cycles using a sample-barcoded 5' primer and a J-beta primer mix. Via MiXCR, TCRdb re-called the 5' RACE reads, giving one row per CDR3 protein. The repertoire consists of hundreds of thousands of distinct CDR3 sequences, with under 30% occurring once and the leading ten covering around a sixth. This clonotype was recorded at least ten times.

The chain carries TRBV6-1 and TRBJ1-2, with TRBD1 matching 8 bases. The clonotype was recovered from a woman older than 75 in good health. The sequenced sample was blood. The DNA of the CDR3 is TGTGCCAGCAGTGGGGACAGGCTCTATGGCTACACCTTC. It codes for CASSGDRLYGYTF.